This TCR beta chain was captured in a study of T cell responses to AZD1222 COVID-19 vaccine. The protocol was immunoSEQ multiplex PCR, while the TCRdb copy is restricted to in-frame clones and leaves out a portion. The sample has about 150,000 clones; 70% to 90% are singletons. V was cut by 5 bases and J by 5 bases, with 12 bases left in between. Germline V gives CDR1 SEHNR, CDR2 FQNEAQ (reference sequence). This CDR3 region has 13 residues. Source: peripheral blood, taken on day 0 of AZD1222 vaccination. The sequence was collected from an adult in good health. The chain employs TRBV7-9 and TRBJ1-1; D is undetermined. CDR3 region: CASSPARPTEAFF. CDR3 bases: TGTGCCAGCAGCCCGGCGCGTCCTACTGAAGCTTTCTTT.